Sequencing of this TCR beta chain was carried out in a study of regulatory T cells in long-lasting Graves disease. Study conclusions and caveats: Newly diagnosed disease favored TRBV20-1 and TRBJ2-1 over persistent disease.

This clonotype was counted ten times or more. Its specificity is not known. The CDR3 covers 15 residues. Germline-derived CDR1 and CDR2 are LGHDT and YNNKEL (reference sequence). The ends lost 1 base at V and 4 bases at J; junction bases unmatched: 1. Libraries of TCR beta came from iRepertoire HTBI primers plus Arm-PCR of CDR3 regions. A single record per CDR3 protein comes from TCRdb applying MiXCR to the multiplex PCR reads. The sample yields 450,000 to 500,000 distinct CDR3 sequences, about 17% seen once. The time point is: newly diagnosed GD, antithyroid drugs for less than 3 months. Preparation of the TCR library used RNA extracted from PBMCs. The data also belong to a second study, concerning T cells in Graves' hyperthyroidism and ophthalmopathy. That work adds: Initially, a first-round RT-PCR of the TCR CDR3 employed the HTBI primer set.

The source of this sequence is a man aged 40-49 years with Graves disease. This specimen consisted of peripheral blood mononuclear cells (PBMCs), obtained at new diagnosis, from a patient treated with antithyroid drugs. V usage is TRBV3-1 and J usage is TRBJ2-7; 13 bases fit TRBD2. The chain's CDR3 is CASSQGLAGGYEQYF. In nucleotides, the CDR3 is TGTGCCAGCAGCCAAGGACTAGCGGGAGGATACGAGCAGTACTTC.